This T cell receptor beta chain was documented in a study of response to subunit inactivated influenza vaccine. Study-wide results and caveats: A suggestion made by the authors is that each seasonal influenza vaccination recruits few new T cells.

This clonotype was detected ten times or more. The antigen is not known. A single record per CDR3 protein comes from TCRdb applying MiXCR to the RT-PCR reads. Of 600,000 to 700,000 distinct CDR3 sequences listed, 12% to 15% are singletons. The source is a man aged 45-65 years who received an inactivated influenza vaccine. This specimen consisted of PBMCs from blood, obtained 14 to 15 days before vaccination.

DNA of the CDR3: TGCGCCAGCAGCTCACCCACAGAAAAGCGGGGACGAGAGACCCAGTACTTC. Its protein product is CASSSPTEKRGRETQYF. The chain employs TRBV5-1 and TRBJ2-5; 7 bases line up with TRBD2. Germline CDR1 and CDR2: SGHRS and YFSETQ. The trim removed 3 bases at V and 4 bases at J, leaving 15 bases unmatched. CDR3 length equals 17 residues.